The 9 T cell receptor beta chains given below trace back to one sample, sequenced in a study of T cells in women clearing cervical HPV infection. Profiled with immunoSEQ multiplex PCR; TCRdb holds only in-frame clones, not every one. The listing contains roughly 35,000 clones. The sequencing input was blood buffy coat. All receptors derive from a woman between 18 and 70 years old with a cervical HPV16 infection that either progressed to CIN3+ or cleared (not recorded which).

CDR3 protein: CASSLTGKQETQYF. Incomplete CDR3 DNA: TGTGCCAGCAGTTTAACAGGGAAGCAAGAGACC. This chain uses TRBV27 with TRBJ2-5, with D maybe TRBD1 (6 bases). With the read ending 3 residues before the CDR3 end, the germline J gene is used to fill in that end. V lost 2 bases and J 2 bases, leaving 9 bases between the germline ends. Germline V lookup: CDR1 MNHEY, CDR2 SMNVEV (reference sequence). The CDR3 extends over 14 amino acids.

Concerning this clone: The missing CDR3 end, 3 residues past where the read stops, is filled in from the germline J gene. The chain combines TRBV19 with TRBJ2-4; possibly TRBD1 for D (7 bases). The CDR3 is 16 amino acids. The germline CDR1 and CDR2 sequences are LNHDA and SQIVND (reference sequence). CDR3 loop: CASSISGGDSNYGQYF. CDR3 bases read: TGTGCCAGTAGTATCTCCGGCGGGGACAGTAACTATGGT. The whole variable domain, remainder taken from reference TRBV19 and TRBJ2-4, is DGGITQSPKYLFRKEGQNVTLSCEQNLNHDAMYWYRQDPGQGLRLIYYSQIVNDFQKGDIAEGYSVSREKKESFPLTVTSAQKNPTAFYLCASSISGGDSNYGQYFGAGTRLSVL.

To note about this clone: The read falls 3 residues short of the CDR3 end, and the missing part is taken from the germline J gene. The rearrangement uses TRBV20-1 and TRBJ1-1; no clear D gene. Germline lookup yields CDR1 DFQATT and CDR2 SNEGSKA (reference sequence). Trimming stripped 0 bases from V and 0 bases from J, with 14 bases between. The CDR3 spans 16 residues. CDR3 protein: CSARDLQKNMNTEAFF. CDR3 DNA (partial): TGCAGTGCTAGAGATCTGCAAAAGAACATGAACACTGAA.

Of note for this clone: The CDR3 extends 3 residues past the end of the read, so its final part is completed from the germline J gene. The chain links TRBV2 to TRBJ2-7, with D possibly being TRBD1 (5 bases). The CDR3 has 13 amino acids. The V and J ends lost 1 base and 3 bases respectively, with 7 bases between them. CDR1 SNHLY and CDR2 FYNNEI come from the germline V gene. The covered CDR3 bases are TGTGCCAGCAGTGAAGAGCAGGGCTACGAG. This sequence encodes CASSEEQGYE. The full CDR3 is CASSEEQGYEQYF.

Turning to this clone: The read comes to an end 3 residues before the CDR3 does, leaving the germline J gene to fill in the end. The V call is TRBV7-3, the J call TRBJ2-3; D may be TRBD2 (7 bases). The CDR3 consists of 13 residues. V shed 1 base and J shed 6 bases, with 8 bases lying between them. Germline values: CDR1 SGHTA, CDR2 FQGTGA. The CDR3 region is CASSLKGGDTQYF. The CDR3 DNA, read in part, is TGTGCCAGCAGCTTAAAGGGGGGGGATACG. The full variable domain, its missing parts supplied by reference TRBV7-3 and TRBJ2-3, is GAGVSQTPSNKVTEKGKYVELRCDPISGHTALYWYRQSLGQGPEFLIYFQGTGAADDSGLPNDRFFAVRPEGSVSTLKIQRTERGDSAVYLCASSLKGGDTQYFGPGTRLTVL.

Points on this clone: The CDR3 end lies 3 residues beyond the end of the read and is filled in from the germline J gene. The rearrangement joins TRBV18 to TRBJ2-2; tentatively, D is TRBD1 (5 bases). This CDR3 comprises 15 residues. CDR1 and CDR2 (germline): KGHSH, LQKENI. The CDR3 sequence is CASSPQQENNEKLFF. CDR3 DNA (partial): TGTGCCAGCTCACCCCAACAGGAGAATAATGAAAAG.

As regards this clone: The CDR3 goes on 3 residues after the read ends, and that part is filled in from the germline J gene. The V and J genes are TRBV12-3 or TRBV12-4 and TRBJ2-3; TRBD2 might be the D (6 bases). The CDR3 is made up of 16 amino acids. Trimming took off 1 base at V and 0 bases at J, with 11 bases between the two ends. The sequenced part of the CDR3 DNA is TGTGCCAGCAGTTTAGTGGCGGGGATTAGCACAGATACG. As protein: CASSLVAGISTDT. Given in full, the CDR3 is CASSLVAGISTDTQYF.

On this clone: Germline is not matched at one junction end, which may reflect a read error. The observed sequence ends 3 residues before the CDR3 terminus, with the missing tail filled in from the germline J gene. Other DNA variants within this sample encode the same CDR3. The chain combines TRBV30 with TRBJ1-3; D may be TRBD1 (5 bases). In germline, CDR1 is GTSNPN, CDR2 SVGIG (reference sequence). The CDR3 runs 15 residues. The CDR3: CAWKGIRASGNTIYF. The CDR3 DNA, read in part, is TGTGCCTGGAAGGGGATCAGGGCTTCGGGAAACACG.

Note on this clone: The read ends 3 residues shy of where the CDR3 ends; the end is completed using the germline J gene. The V and J genes are TRBV7-9 and TRBJ2-5; perhaps TRBD1 as D (8 bases). CDR3 length equals 14 residues. Germline loops: CDR1 SEHNR, CDR2 FQNEAQ (reference sequence). Trimming took 5 bases from V and 4 from J, leaving 14 bases between them. CDR3 DNA (partial): TGTGCCAGCAGCACGACAGGGGAGGGAGAGACC. The encoded protein is CASSTTGEGET. The full CDR3 protein reads CASSTTGEGETQYF.